Listed here are 14 T cell receptor beta chains from one sample, sequenced in a study of graft-versus-host responses after intestinal transplantation. Generated by immunoSEQ multiplex PCR, the TCRdb table keeps only in-frame clones and is missing some. The data contain over 100,000 clones, about 95% of them seen just once; the ten biggest clones take up more than 2.5%. No cognate antigen is known for these TCRs. The sequencing here drew on unstimulated CD8+ T cells sorted from spleen or lymph node cells, taken before intestinal transplant. Receptors originate from a human donor who received an intestinal transplant.

Here the CDR3 reads CASRILPGQGVGIQYF. The CDR3 region has the DNA TGTGCCAGCAGAATACTACCGGGACAGGGGGTAGGGATTCAGTACTTC. The genes are TRBV28 and TRBJ2-4; 11 bases map to TRBD1. CDR1 is MDHEN, CDR2 SYDVKM, per germline. The ends lost 6 bases at V and 10 bases at J; junction bases unmatched: 14. The CDR3 has 16 residues.

The chain employs TRBV4-1 and TRBJ1-2; 10 bases fit TRBD1. V lost 3 bases to trimming and J lost 8 bases; unmatched junction nucleotides: 12. The CDR3 has 16 residues. Germline V CDR1 and CDR2: MGHRA, YSYEKL. DNA of the CDR3: TGCGCCAGCAGCCAGCCCACCGGGACAGGGGTATGGGGCTACACCTTC. As protein: CASSQPTGTGVWGYTF.

J is TRBJ1-1 and V is TRBV30, with D possibly TRBD1 on 6 matching bases. This CDR3 contains 14 residues. Trimming removed 5 bases from V and 1 base from J, with 14 bases in between. Germline loops: CDR1 GTSNPN, CDR2 SVGIG (reference sequence). CDR3 sequence: CAWFGGRANTEAFF. The CDR3, as DNA: TGTGCCTGGTTCGGGGGCAGGGCGAACACTGAAGCTTTCTTT.

V is TRBV14 and J is TRBJ2-7; no reliable D call. The CDR3 contains 15 residues. V lost 5 bases and J 0 bases, leaving 14 bases between the germline ends. The germline gives CDR1 SGHDN, CDR2 FVKESK. CDR3 bases: TGTGCCAGCAGCTTAACTACCAGGAGCTCCTACGAGCAGTACTTC. This codes for CASSLTTRSSYEQYF.

The chain carries TRBV19 and TRBJ2-2; the D gene is possibly TRBD1 (7 bases). Germline V gives CDR1 LNHDA, CDR2 SQIVND (reference sequence). Between the trimmed V and J ends, which lost 5 bases and 0 bases, there was a span of 13 bases. The CDR3 covers 16 residues. The CDR3 DNA sequence: TGTGCCAGTAGTTGGAGGGGGCGACCGAACACCGGGGAGCTGTTTTTT. This sequence encodes CASSWRGRPNTGELFF.

The chain has TRBV5-1 and TRBJ2-7; tentatively, D is TRBD1 (7 bases). This CDR3 is 14 amino acids long. Germline loops: CDR1 SGHRS, CDR2 YFSETQ. V was pared by 0 bases and J by 5 bases, with 12 bases between. CDR3 sequence (DNA): TGCGCCAGCAGCTTGGGGAGGGGGCAGGACGAGCAGTACTTC. Its translation: CASSLGRGQDEQYF. The entire variable domain, with the rest obtained from reference TRBV5-1 and TRBJ2-7, is as follows: KAGVTQTPRYLIKTRGQQVTLSCSPISGHRSVSWYQQTPGQGLQFLFEYFSETQRNKGNFPGRFSGRQFSNSRSEMNVSTLELGDSALYLCASSLGRGQDEQYFGPGTRLTVT.

V and J are TRBV11-2 and TRBJ1-1, with D unclear. There are 13 residues in the CDR3. CDR1 is SGHAT, CDR2 FQNNGV, per germline. V was clipped by 5 bases and J by 0 bases, with 7 bases between them. The CDR3 region is CASSPSLNTEAFF. CDR3 nucleotide sequence: TGTGCCAGCAGCCCATCTTTGAACACTGAAGCTTTCTTT.

The chain recombines TRBV11-1 with TRBJ2-1; tentatively, D is TRBD2 (6 bases). Looked up from germline, CDR1 is SGHAT and CDR2 is FQDESV (reference sequence). This CDR3 has 17 amino acids. Between the trimmed V and J ends, which lost 1 base and 7 bases, there was a span of 20 bases. The CDR3 sequence: CASSLEAEGALPNEQFF. For the CDR3, the DNA is TGTGCCAGCAGCTTAGAGGCGGAGGGCGCCTTACCTAATGAGCAGTTCTTC.

This sequence joins TRBV10-2 and TRBJ2-7; possibly TRBD1 or TRBD2 for D (5 bases each). Germline CDR1 is WSHSY and CDR2 is SAAADI. The CDR3 totals 15 residues. V gave up 1 base and J gave up 6 bases, with 16 bases separating them. The CDR3 DNA is TGCGCCAGCAGTGAGTTCTCGGGACCCATCTCCGAGCAGTACTTC. Its translation is CASSEFSGPISEQYF.

The chain links TRBV6-1 to TRBJ2-7, with a tentative D call TRBD1 (5 bases). Trimming took off 3 bases at V and 2 bases at J, with 11 bases between the two ends. The CDR3 is 14 amino acids. Per germline, CDR1 MNHNS and CDR2 SASEGT. CDR3 coding DNA: TGTGCCAGCAGTGATCAAATGACAGCCTACGAGCAGTACTTC. Amino acids: CASSDQMTAYEQYF.

This chain connects TRBV7-9 to TRBJ2-1, with 10 nucleotides matching TRBD1. V lost 4 bases and J lost 7; bases outside the gene matches: 4. The CDR3 contains 14 residues. The V gene's germline CDR1 is SEHNR and CDR2 FQNEAQ (reference sequence). The CDR3 loop is CASSSGQGKNEQFF. Written as DNA, the CDR3 is TGTGCCAGCAGCTCGGGACAGGGGAAGAATGAGCAGTTCTTC.

The V call is TRBV19, the J call TRBJ2-1, with 8 bases that match TRBD2. Trimming cost V 3 bases and J 3 bases; bases outside gene matches: 7. CDR3 size: 16 residues. Germline CDR1 and CDR2: LNHDA and SQIVND (reference sequence). The CDR3 DNA reads TGTGCCAGTAGTATTATTCGAAGCGGGAGCTACAATGAGCAGTTCTTC. It specifies CASSIIRSGSYNEQFF.

This chain uses TRBV4-3 with TRBJ1-4; D ambiguous. V gave up 3 bases and J gave up 1 base, with 9 bases separating them. Germline V gene data show CDR1 as LGHNA and CDR2 as YSLEER. This CDR3 has 15 amino acids. CDR3 amino acids: CASSHGLGTNEKLFF. The CDR3 region has the DNA TGCGCCAGCAGCCACGGACTGGGAACTAATGAAAAACTGTTTTTT.

V gene TRBV2 combines with J gene TRBJ2-1; D unresolved. V shed 6 bases and J shed 6 bases, with 9 bases lying between them. Germline-derived CDR1 and CDR2 are SNHLY and FYNNEI. The CDR3 is made up of 12 amino acids. The CDR3 DNA sequence: TGTGCCAGCAGGGAAAGGATCAATGAGCAGTTCTTC. It encodes CASRERINEQFF.